The 4 T cell receptor beta chains presented below share a single source sample, sequenced in a study of blood T cells in healthy people across ages (dated by TCRdb to between 2015 and 2017). Library preparation was by 5' RACE. TCRdb records Illumina HiSeq 2500 as the sequencer. A second PCR of about 7 to 12 cycles was run with a J-beta primer mix and a sample-barcoded 5' primer. TCRdb reprocessed the public reads (quality trimming at Q25 with fastp, clone calling with MiXCR) and kept in-frame beta chains. Merged by CDR3 protein, the rows form single entries marked with the most common genes and DNA. This sample gives some 290,000 distinct CDR3 sequences in total; roughly a quarter of them show up just once. The ten largest clones take up 25% to 35% of the sample. Material: blood. These receptors were collected from a woman between 65 and 79 years old in good health.

Here the CDR3 DNA reads TGCAGCGCTAGGAGGGTAGCGGGACCTAGCACAGATACGCAGTATTTT. Protein: CSARRVAGPSTDTQYF. The chain uses TRBV29-1 and TRBJ2-3; 8 bases agree with TRBD2. With 7 bases clipped from V and 0 bases from J, the junction kept 12 bases outside the gene matches. CDR1 is SQVTM and CDR2 is ANQGSEA in the germline V gene. The CDR3 covers 16 residues.

The rearrangement links TRBV9 to TRBJ2-7; D perhaps matches TRBD1 (5 bases). The CDR3 loop spans 15 amino acids. CDR1 and CDR2 from the germline V gene are SGDLS and YYNGEE. V was cut by 5 bases and J by 3 bases, with 18 bases left in between. CDR3 in amino acids: CASRSQGFWDYEQYF. The CDR3 DNA reads as TGTGCCAGCAGGAGCCAGGGTTTTTGGGACTACGAGCAGTACTTC.

This clonotype occurred a few times. The chain couples TRBV2 to TRBJ2-7; no clear D. The CDR3 is 13 residues long. Between the trimmed V and J ends, which lost 6 bases and 3 bases, there was a span of 12 bases. The germline gives CDR1 SNHLY, CDR2 FYNNEI. CDR3 protein: CASRGDNNYEQYF. As DNA, the CDR3 is TGTGCCAGCAGGGGCGACAATAACTACGAGCAGTACTTC.

This sequence joins TRBV20-1 and TRBJ2-5; D is unresolved. The CDR3 has 13 residues. The V end was cut by 0 bases, the J end by 6 bases, with 11 bases between. The germline CDR1 and CDR2 sequences are DFQATT and SNEGSKA (reference sequence). The CDR3 DNA is TGCAGTGCTAGAGACATGGACGCGAAGACCCAGTACTTC. It yields the protein CSARDMDAKTQYF.